This TCR beta chain came from a study of cytotoxic CD8 clonotypes in ibrutinib-treated CLL. Data came from immunoSEQ multiplex PCR; TCRdb stores just in-frame clones and leaves some out. The sample records about 140,000 clones, around 93% being singletons. Trimming removed 7 bases at V and 1 base at J, with 10 bases between. The germline V gene encodes CDR1 MDHEN and CDR2 SYDVKM. The CDR3 is 13 amino acids. The chain joins TRBV28 to TRBJ1-1, with a tentative D call TRBD1 (5 bases). Sequencing was performed on PBMCs, taken after 12 months of ibrutinib treatment. This TCR was sampled from a human donor with chronic lymphocytic leukemia. The chain's CDR3 is CASKGTPNTEAFF. DNA of the CDR3: TGTGCCAGCAAGGGGACCCCGAACACTGAAGCTTTCTTT. The whole variable domain, remainder taken from reference TRBV28 and TRBJ1-1, is DVKVTQSSRYLVKRTGEKVFLECVQDMDHENMFWYRQDPGLGLRLIYFSYDVKMKEKGDIPEGYSVSREKKERFSLILESASTNQTSMYLCASKGTPNTEAFFGQGTRLTVV.